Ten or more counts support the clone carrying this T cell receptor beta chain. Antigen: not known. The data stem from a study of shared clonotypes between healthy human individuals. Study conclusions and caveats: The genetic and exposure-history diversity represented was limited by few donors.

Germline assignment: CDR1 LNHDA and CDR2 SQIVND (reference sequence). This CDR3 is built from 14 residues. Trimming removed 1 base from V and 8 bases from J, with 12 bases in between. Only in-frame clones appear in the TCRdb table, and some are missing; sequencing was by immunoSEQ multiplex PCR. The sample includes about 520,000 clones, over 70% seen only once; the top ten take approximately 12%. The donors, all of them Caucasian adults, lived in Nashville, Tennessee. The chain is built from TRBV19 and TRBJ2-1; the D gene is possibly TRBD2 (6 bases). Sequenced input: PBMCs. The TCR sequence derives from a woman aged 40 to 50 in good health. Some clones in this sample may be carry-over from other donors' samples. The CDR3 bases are TGTGCCAGTAGTATAGGGGTGGAGGGCCATGAGCAGTTCTTC. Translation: CASSIGVEGHEQFF.